Shown below are 3 T cell receptor beta chains from a single sample sequenced in a study of T-cell reconstitution after alpha-beta-depleted transplantation in children. Unique molecular identifiers were built into the TCRbeta library. One entry per CDR3 protein results from TCRdb running MiXCR on the PCR reads. The sample yields nearly 400,000 distinct CDR3 sequences, about a fifth seen once. Sample: PBMCs from the stem cell graft donor, taken from the stem cell graft. All receptors derive from a human donor who donated a stem cell graft to a child with acute myeloid leukemia.

This clonotype turned up a few times. V gene TRBV20-1 combines with J gene TRBJ1-2; 8 bases are a match to TRBD1. The ends lost 4 bases at V and 2 bases at J; junction bases unmatched: 6. Germline V CDR1 and CDR2: DFQATT, SNEGSKA (reference sequence). The CDR3 consists of 14 residues. CDR3 residues: CSATDRAENYGYTF. DNA for the CDR3: TGCAGTGCTACGGACAGGGCCGAAAACTATGGCTACACCTTC.

This chain joins TRBV27 and TRBJ2-7; 7 bases fit TRBD1. The V segment lost 2 bases and the J segment 7 bases; nucleotides outside the gene matches: 5. CDR3 length: 13 residues. Germline loops: CDR1 MNHEY, CDR2 SMNVEV (reference sequence). The CDR3: CASSLNRGGEQYF. CDR3 coding DNA: TGTGCCAGCAGTTTAAACAGGGGCGGGGAGCAGTACTTC.

The chain recombines TRBV6-5 with TRBJ1-1; weak D call: TRBD1 (5 bases). Germline lookup yields CDR1 MNHEY and CDR2 SVGAGI. V was cut by 0 bases and J by 4 bases, with 15 bases left in between. This CDR3 is built from 16 residues. The CDR3, as DNA: TGTGCCAGCAGTTACTCGATAGGGGCAGGTACCACTGAAGCTTTCTTT. This encodes CASSYSIGAGTTEAFF.